This T cell receptor (beta chain) was sequenced for a study of cytomegalovirus exposure and HLA in healthy donors. Regarding the study as a whole: In a later analysis, productive TCRs from donors in an Asian-associated ancestry cluster reportedly carried fewer N-insertions than the cohort mean. In a later analysis, a missense DCLRE1C variant was linked to TCR beta V- and J-gene trimming.

Comments on this clone: The antigen remains unidentified.

Primers for the PCR totalled 60 Vbeta and 13 Jbeta. Source study methods: Counted up in a later analysis, unique TCR beta chains came to 65 million to 100 million, with around 10 million shared. Generated by immunoSEQ multiplex PCR, the TCRdb table keeps only in-frame clones and is missing some. V and J calls and clone size come straight from that table; D and trimming were deduced from the DNA. The sample has just over 150,000 clones, roughly 85% seen once. The CDR3 is 14 residues long. V lost 0 bases, J lost 11 bases, and 16 bases lay in between. CDR1 ENHRY and CDR2 SYGVKD come from the germline V gene.

This receptor was taken from a man younger than 35 in good health and CMV-seropositive. The sequencing input was PBMCs. The V and J genes are TRBV10-3 and TRBJ1-1, with TRBD1 as a possible D gene (5 bases). The DNA for the CDR3 is TGTGCCATCAGTGAGTCAAGGGACGGAGGGTTCGCTTTCTTT. Translated, it gives CAISESRDGGFAFF.